This T cell receptor beta chain was identified in a study of cytomegalovirus exposure and HLA in healthy donors. Notes on this clone: Its target is not known.

V gave up 0 bases and J gave up 4 bases; unmatched junction bases: 0. The CDR3 length is 15 residues. Germline lookup yields CDR1 SGHDT and CDR2 YYEEEE. This PCR relied on a set of 60 Vbeta primers and 13 Jbeta primers. The repertoire was sequenced with immunoSEQ multiplex PCR; TCRdb's copy has only in-frame clones and lacks some. The sample has some 170,000 clones; roughly 79% are singletons. Everyone who donated was a healthy bone marrow donor. Findings of the study overall: Researchers catalogued around 150 TCR beta chains as cytomegalovirus-associated. Later analysis identified a missense DCLRE1C variant that was linked to TCR beta V- and J-gene trimming. CMV serostatus was the only immune exposure information that was available.

The source of this sequence is a woman between 18 and 30 years old in good health and CMV-seropositive. The V call is TRBV5-6, the J call TRBJ1-6; 8 nucleotides align to TRBD1. Sequencing was done on a sample of PBMCs. Here the CDR3 reads CASSLGDRYNSPLHF. CDR3 in DNA: TGTGCCAGCAGCTTGGGGGACAGGTATAATTCACCCCTCCACTTT. Filled out from reference TRBV5-6 and TRBJ1-6, the complete variable domain reads DAGVTQSPTHLIKTRGQQVTLRCSPKSGHDTVSWYQQALGQGPQFIFQYYEEEERQRGNFPDRFSGHQFPNYSSELNVNALLLGDSALYLCASSLGDRYNSPLHFGNGTRLTVT.